The clone carrying this T cell receptor beta chain was found once. These data are taken from a study of T cells in Graves' hyperthyroidism and ophthalmopathy. Amplification of TCR beta CDR3 regions was performed using RNA transcripts as template. First-round RT-PCR with HTBI primers amplified the TCR CDR3 region. Each CDR3 protein gets one entry after TCRdb re-called the multiplex PCR reads with MiXCR. Of 700,000 or so distinct CDR3 sequences in the sample, 16% were seen once. Researchers defined stable Graves' hyperthyroidism as no ophthalmopathy progression within 18 months. CDR1 and CDR2 from the germline V gene are SGHNT and YYREEE (reference sequence). J gave up 5 bases and V 4 bases, and 9 bases lay outside the gene matches. CDR3 size: 15 residues.

The chain couples TRBV5-4 to TRBJ2-5, with 9 bases identical to TRBD1. The receptor was derived from a man in his late teens or twenties with Graves' hyperthyroidism. Sequenced: blood. The CDR3 DNA is TGTGCCAGCAGCACGCCGGGACAGGGAGGGGAGACCCAGTACTTC. Protein: CASSTPGQGGETQYF.